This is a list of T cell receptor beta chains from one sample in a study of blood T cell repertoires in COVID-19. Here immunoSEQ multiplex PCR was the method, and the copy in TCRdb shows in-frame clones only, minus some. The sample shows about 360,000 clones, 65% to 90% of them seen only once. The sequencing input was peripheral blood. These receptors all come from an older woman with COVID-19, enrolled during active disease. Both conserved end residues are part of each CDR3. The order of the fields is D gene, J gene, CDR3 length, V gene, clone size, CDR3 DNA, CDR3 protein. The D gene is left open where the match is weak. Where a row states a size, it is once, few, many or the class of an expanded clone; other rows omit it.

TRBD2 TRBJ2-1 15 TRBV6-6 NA TGTGCCAGCAGTTACCGGCTAGCGGATCACAATGAGCAGTTCTTC CASSYRLADHNEQFF
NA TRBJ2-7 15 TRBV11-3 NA TGTGCCAGCAGCTTAGATGGGTTGACATTCTACGAGCAGTACTTC CASSLDGLTFYEQYF
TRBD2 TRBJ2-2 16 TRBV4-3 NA TGCGCCAGCAGCAAAAGACTAGCGGGGAACACCGGGGAGCTGTTTTTT CASSKRLAGNTGELFF
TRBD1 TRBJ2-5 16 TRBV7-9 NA TGTGCCAGCAGCCCCAGAGGGACAGGGGGCCGTGAGACCCAGTACTTC CASSPRGTGGRETQYF
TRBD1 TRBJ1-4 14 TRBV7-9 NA TGTGCCAGCAGCTTAGGCCAGGGGGATGAAAAACTGTTTTTT CASSLGQGDEKLFF
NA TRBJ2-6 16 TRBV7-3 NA TGTGCCAGCACCGGGACCCCGGGAGCTGGGGCCAACGTCCTGACTTTC CASTGTPGAGANVLTF
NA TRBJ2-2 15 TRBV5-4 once TGTGCCAGCAGCTTGTTACAGGGGAACACCGGGGAGCTGTTTTTT CASSLLQGNTGELFF
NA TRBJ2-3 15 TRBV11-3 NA TGTGCCAGCAGCTTAGACCTGAGGAGCACAGATACGCAGTATTTT CASSLDLRSTDTQYF
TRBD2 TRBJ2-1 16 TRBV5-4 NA TGTGCCAGCAGACCAGGGACTAGCCGGCCCAAACATGAGCAGTTCTTC CASRPGTSRPKHEQFF
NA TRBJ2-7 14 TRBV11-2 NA TGTGCCAGCAGCGTAAGAACATTTGCCTACGAGCAGTACTTC CASSVRTFAYEQYF
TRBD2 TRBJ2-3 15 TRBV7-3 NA TGTGCCAGCAGCTTAATGGGACTAGACACAGATACGCAGTATTTT CASSLMGLDTDTQYF
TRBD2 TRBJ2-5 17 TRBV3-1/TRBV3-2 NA TGTGCCAGCAGCCAACTAGCGGGGGGGCCGAGGGAAGAGACCCAGTACTTC CASSQLAGGPREETQYF
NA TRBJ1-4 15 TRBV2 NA TGTGCCAGCACGGCTCAAGGCGGGTGGAAGGAAAAACTGTTTTTT CASTAQGGWKEKLFF
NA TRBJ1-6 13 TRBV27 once TGTGCCAGCAATAGGGGAAGTAATTCACCCCTCCACTTT CASNRGSNSPLHF
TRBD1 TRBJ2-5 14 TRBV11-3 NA TGTGCCAGCAGCTTTATACAGGGGGAAGAGACCCAGTACTTC CASSFIQGEETQYF
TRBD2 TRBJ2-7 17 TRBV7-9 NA TGTGCCAGCAGCTTAGTCACCTTGGCGGGGGGGCCATACGAGCAGTACTTC CASSLVTLAGGPYEQYF
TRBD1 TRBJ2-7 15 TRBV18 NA TGTGCCAGCTCCCCGGGACAGGGGAAGTCCCACGAGCAGTACTTC CASSPGQGKSHEQYF
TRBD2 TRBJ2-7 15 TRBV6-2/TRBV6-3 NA TGTGCCAGCAGCTCCCAGCGGGGGGGCCGATACGAGCAGTACTTC CASSSQRGGRYEQYF
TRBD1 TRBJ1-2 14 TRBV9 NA TGTGCCAGCAGCCGACAGGGGCTAAACTATGGCTACACCTTC CASSRQGLNYGYTF
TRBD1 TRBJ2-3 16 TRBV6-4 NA TGTGCCAGCAGTGGGACCGGGACAGGGAAAGGAGATACGCAGTATTTT CASSGTGTGKGDTQYF
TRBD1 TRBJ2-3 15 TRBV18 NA TGTGCCAGCTCTTCGCCGACAGGGGGCCCAGATACGCAGTATTTT CASSSPTGGPDTQYF
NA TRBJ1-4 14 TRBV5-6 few TGTGCCAGCAGCTTGGTCGCAACTAATGAAAAACTGTTTTTT CASSLVATNEKLFF
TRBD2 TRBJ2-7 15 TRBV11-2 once TGTGCCAGCAGCCTCGGTTCGGGGGGCTCCTACGAGCAGTACTTC CASSLGSGGSYEQYF
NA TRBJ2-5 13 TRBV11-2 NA TGTGCCAGCAGCCTGGGACTTCAAGAGACCCAGTACTTC CASSLGLQETQYF
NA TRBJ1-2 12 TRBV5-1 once TGCGCCAGCAGGCGGGGGGACTATGGCTACACCTTC CASRRGDYGYTF
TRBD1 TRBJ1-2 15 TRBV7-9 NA TGTGCCAGCAGCCCTGGACAGGGTTCTCACGATGGCTACACCTTC CASSPGQGSHDGYTF
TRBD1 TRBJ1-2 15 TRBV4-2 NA TGTGCCAGCAGCCAAGGGGGACAGGGTAACTATGGCTACACCTTC CASSQGGQGNYGYTF
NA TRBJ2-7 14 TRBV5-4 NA TGTGCCAGCAGCCCGGGGGGCCGACTCTACGAGCAGTACTTC CASSPGGRLYEQYF
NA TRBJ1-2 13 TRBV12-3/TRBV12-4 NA TGTGCCAGCAGTTTCGGACAGATCTATGGCTACACCTTC CASSFGQIYGYTF
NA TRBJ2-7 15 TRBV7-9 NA TGTGCCAGCAGCTTATTAGGTGCAGAGGTCGGCGAGCAGTACTTC CASSLLGAEVGEQYF
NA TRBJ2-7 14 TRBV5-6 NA TGTGCCAGCAGCCCCCCAGGGGTCGATATCGAGCAGTACTTC CASSPPGVDIEQYF
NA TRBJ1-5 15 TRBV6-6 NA TGTGCCAGCAGGGTTGGCGGAGGAAGCAATCAGCCCCAGCATTTT CASRVGGGSNQPQHF
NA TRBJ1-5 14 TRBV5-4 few TGTGCCAGCAGCGTGGGTGGGGGCGATCAGCCCCAGCATTTT CASSVGGGDQPQHF